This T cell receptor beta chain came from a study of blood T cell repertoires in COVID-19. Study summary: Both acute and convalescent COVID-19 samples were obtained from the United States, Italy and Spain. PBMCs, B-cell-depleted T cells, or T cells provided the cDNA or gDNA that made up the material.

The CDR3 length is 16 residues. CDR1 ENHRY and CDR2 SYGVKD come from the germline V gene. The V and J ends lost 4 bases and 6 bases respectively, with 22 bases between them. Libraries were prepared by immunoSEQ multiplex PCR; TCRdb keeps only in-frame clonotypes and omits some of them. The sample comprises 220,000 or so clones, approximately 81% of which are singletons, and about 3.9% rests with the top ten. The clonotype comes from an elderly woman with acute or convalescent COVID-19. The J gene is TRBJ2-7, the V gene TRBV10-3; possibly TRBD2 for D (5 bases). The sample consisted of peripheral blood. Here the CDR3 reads CAISGVKWGDSGEQYF. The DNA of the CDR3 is TGTGCCATCAGTGGGGTGAAATGGGGAGACTCGGGCGAGCAGTACTTC.